Following are 8 T cell receptor beta chains from one sample sequenced in a study of response to subunit inactivated influenza vaccine (dated by TCRdb to the late 2010s). Library method: RT-PCR. Sequencing was performed on an Illumina HiSeq 2500. TCRdb reran the public reads through fastp at Q25 and MiXCR, keeping productive beta chains. Records with the same CDR3 protein are collapsed into one entry carrying the most frequent genes and DNA. Across this sample there are fewer than 700,000 distinct CDR3 sequences, with 10% to 15% seen only once. The leading ten clones occupy over 10% of the sample. The time point tag for this specimen amounts to: 45 days after influenza vaccine administration. The sample consisted of PBMCs from blood, taken about 40 days after vaccination. The receptors here all came from a man aged 50-60 years who received an inactivated influenza vaccine. Donor details come from another sample of the same person, matched by shared clones.

This clonotype was recorded a few times. The chain recombines TRBV6-5 with TRBJ2-5; D is unclear. The germline V and J ends were trimmed by 4 bases and 2 bases, with 20 bases remaining between them. The CDR3 extends over 17 amino acids. Germline V gene lookup returns CDR1 MNHEY and CDR2 SVGAGI. CDR3 in amino acids: CASSSHDLMKRQETQYF. The CDR3 coding sequence is TGTGCCAGCAGTTCTCATGACCTCATGAAAAGACAAGAGACCCAGTACTTC.

This chain connects TRBV18 to TRBJ1-4; 9 bases are shared with TRBD1. The CDR3 is made up of 12 amino acids. J was trimmed by 15 bases and V by 5 bases; bases with no gene match: 7. Germline-derived CDR1 and CDR2 are KGHSH and LQKENI. The CDR3 region has the DNA TGTGCCAGCTCAGGCACAGGGGGCGCATTGTTTTTT. It specifies CASSGTGGALFF.

There are many counts of this clonotype. The chain recombines TRBV5-1 with TRBJ2-5, with 9 bases identical to TRBD2. V shed 0 bases, J shed 10 bases, and the junction held 7 bases outside the gene matches. This CDR3 is built from 14 residues. Looked up from germline, CDR1 is SGHRS and CDR2 is YFSETQ. CDR3 protein: CASSLDGSGRYQYF. The CDR3 DNA reads TGCGCCAGCAGCTTGGATGGTAGCGGGAGATACCAGTACTTC.

The gene calls are TRBV28 and TRBJ2-1, with D unclear. This CDR3 is built from 16 residues. The V end lost 5 bases, the J end lost 2 bases, and 16 bases lay between the germline ends. Germline CDR1 reads MDHEN; CDR2 reads SYDVKM. The CDR3: CASSPLDRPTYNEQFF. The CDR3, as DNA: TGTGCCAGCAGTCCGTTGGACCGCCCCACCTACAATGAGCAGTTCTTC.

The gene calls are TRBV4-3 and TRBJ2-1; D gene unclear. With 0 bases removed from V and 4 bases from J, the gap between germline ends came to 10 bases. Germline V CDR1 and CDR2: LGHNA, YSLEER. The CDR3 runs 15 residues. The CDR3 loop reads CASSQDRLAYNEQFF. The CDR3 DNA is TGCGCCAGCAGCCAAGATAGATTGGCTTACAATGAGCAGTTCTTC.

V and J are TRBV20-1 and TRBJ2-7, with 10 nucleotides matching TRBD1. V was clipped by 5 bases and J by 6 bases; unmatched bases: 7. Germline V gene lookup returns CDR1 DFQATT and CDR2 SNEGSKA (reference sequence). The CDR3 has 13 amino acids. CDR3 protein: CSAEPGQGREQYF. The CDR3 DNA follows: TGCAGTGCTGAGCCGGGACAGGGGCGCGAGCAGTACTTC.

This clonotype was recorded at least ten times. The chain carries TRBV5-6 and TRBJ1-2, with a tentative D call TRBD1 (5 bases). Germline V gene lookup returns CDR1 SGHDT and CDR2 YYEEEE. The ends were cut back, 0 bases at V and 8 bases at J, with 26 bases in the middle. The CDR3 is 18 amino acids. Here the CDR3 DNA reads TGTGCCAGCAGCTTGGCACCAACCGGGACCTTCCTCAGTCAGGGCTACACCTTC. Translation gives CASSLAPTGTFLSQGYTF.

This rearrangement joins TRBV6-5 to TRBJ2-4; weak D call: TRBD2 (5 bases). Trimming took off 4 bases at V and 7 bases at J, with 20 bases between the two ends. Germline V lookup: CDR1 MNHEY, CDR2 SVGAGI. This CDR3 comprises 16 residues. This CDR3 is CASSSQRASPRNIQYF. CDR3 bases: TGTGCCAGCAGTTCCCAGAGGGCCTCACCCAGGAACATTCAGTACTTC.